This T cell receptor beta chain originates from a study of T cells after yellow fever vaccination. Across the whole study: It was SMART-Seq v4 Ultra Low Input that prepared the fractions with low cell numbers. Points from the study as a whole: The secondary response was weaker, and its peak arrived faster, on day 5 versus 15.

Regarding this clonotype: Its antigen is currently unknown.

This CDR3 is built from 12 residues. V gave up 5 bases and J gave up 8 bases, with 12 bases separating them. TCRdb reanalysed the 5' RACE reads using MiXCR and keeps one entry per CDR3 protein. This table has 60,000 to 75,000 distinct CDR3 sequences, about 6.5% appearing once. The sequenced sample was CD8+ T cells sorted from PBMCs, obtained 45 days after the first yellow fever vaccination. This clonotype originated in a man in his late teens or twenties who received the YFV17D yellow fever vaccine. The chain uses TRBV12-3 or TRBV12-4 and TRBJ2-5; unclear D gene. This CDR3 reads CASSEPGETQYF. For the CDR3, the DNA is TGTGCCAGCAGTGAGCCGGGCGAAACCCAGTACTTC.